These 27 T cell receptor beta chains were all obtained from the same sample, sequenced in a study of cytomegalovirus exposure and HLA in healthy donors (dated by TCRdb to 2016 to 2017). Library preparation was by the immunoSEQ multiplex PCR assay. For the multiplex PCR, a mixture combining 60 forward primers for TCR Vbeta segments and 13 reverse primers for TCR Jbeta segments was used. The clones in this table, taken by TCRdb from immuneACCESS, are in-frame only. Not every clone is retained; where verified, under half of the shortfall comes from an unresolved V gene, and the cause of the rest is unknown. The sample includes about 180,000 clones, with 84% observed a single time. The top ten hold 4.8% of the sample. The sequenced sample was PBMCs. Receptor source: a man in his late teens or twenties in good health and CMV-seronegative.

The chain employs TRBV7-3 and TRBJ2-2; 8 nucleotides match TRBD1. Germline loops: CDR1 SGHTA, CDR2 FQGTGA. The CDR3 has 15 amino acids. The V and J ends lost 4 bases and 2 bases, in that order; junction bases with no gene match: 3. The CDR3 bases are TGTGCCAGCAGCTCCCAGGGGGCTAACACCGGGGAGCTGTTTTTT. Its protein is CASSSQGANTGELFF. The variable domain in full, with the rest retrieved from reference TRBV7-3 and TRBJ2-2, is GAGVSQTPSNKVTEKGKYVELRCDPISGHTALYWYRQSLGQGPEFLIYFQGTGAADDSGLPNDRFFAVRPEGSVSTLKIQRTERGDSAVYLCASSSQGANTGELFFGEGSRLTVL.

This chain joins TRBV21-1 and TRBJ2-3; the D segment call TRBD2 is taken from the table without a DNA check. TRBV21-1 is shown as a pseudogene. This CDR3 region has 13 residues. The CDR3 loop reads CASSKPGGDTQYF. For the CDR3, the DNA is TGTGCCAGCAGCAAACCGGGGGGAGATACGCAGTATTTT.

V is TRBV5-6 and J is TRBJ1-5, with D maybe TRBD1 (6 bases). The V and J ends lost 1 base and 4 bases respectively, with 9 bases between them. This CDR3 is 14 amino acids long. The germline V gene encodes CDR1 SGHDT and CDR2 YYEEEE. The CDR3 loop reads CASSLNRDNQPQHF. CDR3 bases: TGTGCCAGCAGCTTGAACAGGGATAATCAGCCCCAGCATTTT.

The V gene is TRBV29-1, the J gene TRBJ2-2, with TRBD1 matching over 8 bases. CDR1 and CDR2 (germline): SQVTM, ANQGSEA. There are 13 residues in the CDR3. The ends lost 5 bases at V and 5 bases at J; junction bases unmatched: 4. The CDR3 DNA follows: TGCAGCGTTACAGGGGGAGGTACCGGGGAGCTGTTTTTT. Translated, it gives CSVTGGGTGELFF.

The V gene is TRBV6-1, the J gene TRBJ1-5; no clear D gene. CDR1 is MNHNS and CDR2 is SASEGT in the germline V gene. The CDR3 runs 13 residues. V lost 4 bases, J lost 0 bases, and 4 bases lay in between. Here the CDR3 reads CASSAYSNQPQHF. In DNA form, the CDR3 reads TGTGCCAGCAGTGCTTATAGCAATCAGCCCCAGCATTTT.

This clone was seen a single time. The rearrangement links TRBV7-8 to TRBJ2-7; 8 bases line up with TRBD2. V lost 0 bases and J lost 2; bases outside the gene matches: 6. This CDR3 region has 16 residues. Germline lookup yields CDR1 SGHVS and CDR2 FQNEAQ. The CDR3 sequence: CASSLADSGTTYEQYF. The CDR3 bases are TGTGCCAGCAGCTTAGCGGATAGCGGGACCACCTACGAGCAGTACTTC. Full variable domain (missing parts from reference TRBV7-8 and TRBJ2-7): GAGVSQSPRYKVAKRGQDVALRCDPISGHVSLFWYQQALGQGPEFLTYFQNEAQLDKSGLPSDRFFAERPEGSVSTLKIQRTQQEDSAVYLCASSLADSGTTYEQYFGPGTRLTVT.

As to this clone: The junction departs from the called germline gene at one end, perhaps through a read error. The CDR3 DNA reads TGTGCCAGCTCCAATAGACAGGGGAACGCTGAAGCTTTCTTT. This codes for CASSNRQGNAEAFF. This chain connects TRBV6-1 to TRBJ1-1; TRBD1 matches 8 bases. Looked up from germline, CDR1 is MNHNS and CDR2 is SASEGT. This CDR3 is built from 14 residues.

The chain carries TRBV28 and TRBJ2-7; TRBD1 might be the D (6 bases). CDR1 is MDHEN, CDR2 SYDVKM, per germline. Trimming removed 8 bases at V and 4 bases at J, with 9 bases between. The CDR3 length is 11 residues. The CDR3 spells CASYREYEQYF. The DNA for the CDR3 is TGTGCCAGCTACAGGGAATACGAGCAGTACTTC.

This sequence joins TRBV30 and TRBJ1-3; D remains unclear. Germline CDR1 and CDR2: GTSNPN and SVGIG (reference sequence). With 2 bases removed from V and 0 bases from J, the gap between germline ends came to 11 bases. This CDR3 has 15 residues. The CDR3 spells CAWSSAYYSGNTIYF. The CDR3 bases are TGTGCCTGGAGTTCGGCATACTACTCTGGAAACACCATATATTTT.

This clone has a single count. The V gene is TRBV27, the J gene TRBJ1-1; perhaps TRBD1 as D (6 bases). V was trimmed by 5 bases and J by 5 bases, leaving 18 bases between them. The germline gives CDR1 MNHEY, CDR2 SMNVEV (reference sequence). The CDR3 consists of 15 residues. In DNA, the CDR3 is TGTGCCAGCAGTAGAAGAGGCCAGGGGAAGACTGAAGCTTTCTTT. Translated, it gives CASSRRGQGKTEAFF.

This clone has just one count. This rearrangement joins TRBV14 to TRBJ2-1, with 12 bases identical to TRBD2. The length of the CDR3 is 15 residues. Germline-derived CDR1 and CDR2 are SGHDN and FVKESK. J lost 7 bases, V lost 1 base, and 2 bases had no gene match. In DNA, the CDR3 is TGTGCCAGCAGCCAAGGACTAGCGGGGGCTAATGAGCAGTTCTTC. Amino acid sequence: CASSQGLAGANEQFF.

The V gene is TRBV4-3, the J gene TRBJ2-1; 9 positions match TRBD2. V was clipped by 0 bases and J by 7 bases; unmatched bases: 10. CDR1 is LGHNA and CDR2 is YSLEER in the germline V gene. The length of the CDR3 is 17 residues. The CDR3 bases are TGCGCCAGCAGCCAAGACCCGCTAGCGGGATCGCTGAATGAGCAGTTCTTC. Translating it yields CASSQDPLAGSLNEQFF.

A few counts support this clone. The chain is built from TRBV6-5 and TRBJ2-7; TRBD1 matches 7 bases. CDR1 MNHEY and CDR2 SVGAGI come from the germline V gene. The CDR3 covers 13 residues. V trimming: 6 bases; J trimming: 3 bases; junction bases outside the gene matches: 5. CDR3 residues: CASRQTGNYEQYF. Here the CDR3 DNA reads TGTGCCAGCAGACAGACAGGGAACTACGAGCAGTACTTC.

The chain recombines TRBV28 with TRBJ1-1, with TRBD1 identical over 7 bases. The ends lost 2 bases at V and 5 bases at J; junction bases unmatched: 11. Per the germline V gene, CDR1 is MDHEN and CDR2 is SYDVKM. CDR3 length: 16 amino acids. CDR3 loop: CASSLPLAGGRTEAFF. CDR3 coding DNA: TGTGCCAGCAGTTTACCACTTGCAGGGGGGCGAACTGAAGCTTTCTTT.

This chain connects TRBV2 to TRBJ2-1, with D possibly TRBD2 on 6 matching bases. Germline CDR1 SNHLY, CDR2 FYNNEI. This CDR3 comprises 15 residues. Trimming cost V 2 bases and J 2 bases, with 10 bases left between them. The CDR3 DNA follows: TGTGCCAGCAGTGAAATCGGGGGAACCTACAATGAGCAGTTCTTC. Protein product: CASSEIGGTYNEQFF.

The chain links TRBV6-5 to TRBJ2-1; maybe TRBD1 (6 bases). The germline V gene encodes CDR1 MNHEY and CDR2 SVGAGI. The CDR3 contains 13 residues. With 6 bases removed from V and 6 bases from J, the gap between germline ends came to 12 bases. In nucleotides, the CDR3 is TGTGCCAGCAGGTCCGGGACAATCAATGAGCAGTTCTTC. Protein: CASRSGTINEQFF.

This clone was counted once. The rearrangement uses TRBV28 and TRBJ2-1; 9 bases map to TRBD2. The trim removed 8 bases at V and 0 bases at J, leaving 8 bases unmatched. CDR1 is MDHEN and CDR2 is SYDVKM in the germline V gene. CDR3 length equals 16 residues. The CDR3 region has the DNA TGTGCCAGCGGTCGACTAGCGGTAAGCTCCTACAATGAGCAGTTCTTC. Translation gives CASGRLAVSSYNEQFF.

This clone is a singleton in its sample. The chain couples TRBV5-1 to TRBJ2-3; D not resolved. CDR3 size: 17 residues. The germline CDR1 and CDR2 sequences are SGHRS and YFSETQ. V dropped 3 bases and J dropped 1 base, with 18 bases sitting between them. CDR3 region: CASSSLRDSAGTDTQYF. The CDR3 DNA is TGCGCCAGCAGCTCACTAAGAGACTCCGCAGGCACAGATACGCAGTATTTT.

The rearrangement uses TRBV5-1 and TRBJ2-1; weak D call: TRBD1 (5 bases). V dropped 5 bases and J dropped 12 bases, with 24 bases sitting between them. The CDR3 consists of 15 residues. The germline V gene has CDR1 SGHRS and CDR2 YFSETQ. In DNA form, the CDR3 reads TGCGCCAGCAGGCCCGAAGGGGCCTACAATGTTGGGCAGTTCTTC. Amino acids: CASRPEGAYNVGQFF.

The CDR3 bases are TGCGCCAGCAGCCAAGATTGGGGTGCGGTAGCGGGAATTACAGATACGCAGTATTTT. Its translation: CASSQDWGAVAGITDTQYF. J is TRBJ2-3 and V is TRBV4-3, with 8 nucleotides matching TRBD2. The germline V gene has CDR1 LGHNA and CDR2 YSLEER. This CDR3 region has 19 residues. V was clipped by 0 bases and J by 3 bases; unmatched bases: 14.

The V and J genes are TRBV19 and TRBJ1-5; 7 bases line up with TRBD1. Trimming at V came to 6 bases and at J to 0 bases, leaving 11 bases not matched to a gene. This CDR3 spans 17 amino acids. Germline CDR1 is LNHDA and CDR2 is SQIVND (reference sequence). DNA of the CDR3: TGTGCCAGTAGCCCGACGACAGGGTTGGGTAGCAATCAGCCCCAGCATTTT. This encodes CASSPTTGLGSNQPQHF.

V gene TRBV7-2 combines with J gene TRBJ2-7; 10 nucleotides agree with TRBD2. Germline V gene sequence: CDR1 SGHTA, CDR2 FQGNSA. The CDR3 has 16 residues. V lost 5 bases to trimming and J lost 0 bases; unmatched junction nucleotides: 7. The CDR3: CASSPLRTSGSYEQYF. The CDR3 DNA is TGTGCCAGCAGCCCCCTCAGGACTAGCGGCTCCTACGAGCAGTACTTC.

Regarding this clone: Within the sample, other DNA sequences also encode this same CDR3. V is TRBV27 and J is TRBJ1-1; maybe TRBD1 (6 bases). The germline V gene encodes CDR1 MNHEY and CDR2 SMNVEV (reference sequence). The CDR3 is 14 amino acids. Deletions cut 0 bases from V and 1 base from J, with 6 bases between. DNA of the CDR3: TGTGCCAGCAGTTTATCACAGGGGAACACTGAAGCTTTCTTT. Translated: CASSLSQGNTEAFF.

The chain links TRBV5-6 to TRBJ2-7; D is possibly TRBD2 (6 bases). The CDR3 is made up of 14 amino acids. Trimming removed 0 bases at V and 5 bases at J, with 12 bases between. Germline loops: CDR1 SGHDT, CDR2 YYEEEE. CDR3 sequence reads: CASSLALTRNEQYF. The CDR3 DNA reads TGTGCCAGCAGCTTGGCCCTGACTAGGAACGAGCAGTACTTC. The whole variable domain, remainder taken from reference TRBV5-6 and TRBJ2-7, is DAGVTQSPTHLIKTRGQQVTLRCSPKSGHDTVSWYQQALGQGPQFIFQYYEEEERQRGNFPDRFSGHQFPNYSSELNVNALLLGDSALYLCASSLALTRNEQYFGPGTRLTVT.

This clone appeared a single time. The chain employs TRBV28 and TRBJ1-5; TRBD1 is a possible D gene (6 bases). Germline V gene lookup returns CDR1 MDHEN and CDR2 SYDVKM. This CDR3 spans 13 amino acids. V was pared by 5 bases and J by 6 bases, with 11 bases between. CDR3 sequence (DNA): TGTGCCAGCAGTCCGGGGGGGCCTCAGCCCCAGCATTTT. Translating it yields CASSPGGPQPQHF.

V usage is TRBV11-2 and J usage is TRBJ1-5; 7 bases map to TRBD1. The ends lost 5 bases at V and 7 bases at J; junction bases unmatched: 5. There are 13 residues in the CDR3. Germline values: CDR1 SGHAT, CDR2 FQNNGV. CDR3 in amino acids: CASSPDRKQPQHF. CDR3 coding DNA: TGTGCCAGCAGCCCGGACAGGAAGCAGCCCCAGCATTTT.

V is TRBV2 and J is TRBJ2-1; D gene uncertain. This CDR3 comprises 16 residues. Germline V gene sequence: CDR1 SNHLY, CDR2 FYNNEI. Between the trimmed V and J ends, which lost 2 bases and 0 bases, there was a span of 11 bases. The CDR3 bases are TGTGCCAGCAGTGAATATGATTCGAGCTCCTACAATGAGCAGTTCTTC. Translating gives CASSEYDSSSYNEQFF.